Sequencing of this TCR beta chain was carried out in a study of blood T cell repertoires in COVID-19. On the study more broadly: COVID-19 samples from acute and convalescent phases originated in the United States, Italy and Spain.

Authors' analysis steps: Estimation of nucleated cell counts was performed using reference gene primer amplification. The table came from immunoSEQ multiplex PCR; TCRdb's copy has only in-frame clones and leaves some out. V, J and clone size derive from that table, while D and trimming were established from the DNA sequence. The profile shows approximately 52,000 clones, about 90% of them singletons. V was clipped by 0 bases and J by 5 bases, with 14 bases between them. CDR3 length: 15 amino acids. Looked up from germline, CDR1 is MGHRA and CDR2 is YSYEKL. The sequencing input was peripheral blood. This chain connects TRBV4-1 to TRBJ2-7; tentative D call: TRBD2 (6 bases). This TCR came from a human donor with active COVID-19. The donor label of this sample is uncertain. The CDR3, as DNA: TGCGCCAGCAGCCAAGATCCAGCGGGCCCAAACGAGCAGTACTTC. Translating gives CASSQDPAGPNEQYF.